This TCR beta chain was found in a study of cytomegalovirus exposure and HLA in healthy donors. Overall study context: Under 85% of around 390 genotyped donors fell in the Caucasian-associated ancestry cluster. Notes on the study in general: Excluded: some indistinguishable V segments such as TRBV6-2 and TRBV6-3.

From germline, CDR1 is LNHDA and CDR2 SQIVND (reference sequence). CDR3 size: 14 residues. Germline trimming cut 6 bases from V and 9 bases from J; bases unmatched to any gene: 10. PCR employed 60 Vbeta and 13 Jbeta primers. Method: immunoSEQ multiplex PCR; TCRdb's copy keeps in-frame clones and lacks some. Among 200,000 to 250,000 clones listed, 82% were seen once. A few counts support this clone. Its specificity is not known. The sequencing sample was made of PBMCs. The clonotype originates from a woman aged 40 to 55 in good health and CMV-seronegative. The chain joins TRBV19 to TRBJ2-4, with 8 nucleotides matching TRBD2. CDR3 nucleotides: TGTGCCAGTAGACCGGGACTAGTATCCGGCATTCAGTACTTC. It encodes CASRPGLVSGIQYF.